This entry concerns a single TCR beta chain. Its antigen is as yet unknown. Germline and junction disagree at one end, which may indicate a read error. The sample belongs to a study of spatial heterogeneity in lung cancer. In the study overall: There were, on average, more than eight raw-read appearances for each unique TCR and UMI combination. Study outcomes and limitations: At resection, ubiquitous expanded tumor TCRs appeared in blood more than at follow-up.

This CDR3 is 13 amino acids long. Germline CDR1 reads MNHNS; CDR2 reads SASEGT. Every TCR cDNA molecule carried a tag that served as a unique molecular identifier. TCRdb called the 5' RACE reads again in MiXCR, with one record for every CDR3 protein. There are more than 80,000 distinct CDR3 sequences in the sample; approximately 12% occur only once, and just over 40% lies in the top ten. This sample's time point: sample taken at primary tumor resection. Frozen PBMC, nontumor lung or tumor provided whole RNA, which was sequenced unsorted. The rearrangement links TRBV6-1 to TRBJ1-1; 7 bases fit TRBD1. The receptor's source is a male donor with early-stage non-small cell lung cancer. This specimen consisted of PBMCs, obtained at surgery. CDR3 sequence (DNA): TGTGCCAGCAGTCCGACAGGGAACGCTGAAGCTTTCTTT. It is translated as CASSPTGNAEAFF.